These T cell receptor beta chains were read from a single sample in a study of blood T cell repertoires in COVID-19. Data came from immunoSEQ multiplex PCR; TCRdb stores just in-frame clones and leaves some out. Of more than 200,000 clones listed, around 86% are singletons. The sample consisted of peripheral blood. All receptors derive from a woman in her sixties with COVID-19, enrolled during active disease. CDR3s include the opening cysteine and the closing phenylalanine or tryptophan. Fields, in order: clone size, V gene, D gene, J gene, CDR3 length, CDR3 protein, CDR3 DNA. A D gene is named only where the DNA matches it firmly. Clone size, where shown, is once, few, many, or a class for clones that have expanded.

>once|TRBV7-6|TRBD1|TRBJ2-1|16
CASSLVRQGSYNEQFF
TGTGCCAGCAGCTTAGTGCGACAGGGATCCTACAATGAGCAGTTCTTC
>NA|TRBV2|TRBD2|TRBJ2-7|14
CASSRGRSSYEQYF
TGTGCCAGCAGTCGCGGGAGAAGCTCCTACGAGCAGTACTTC
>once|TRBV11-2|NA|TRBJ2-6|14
CASSLTAGANVLTF
TGTGCCAGCAGCTTAACAGCTGGGGCCAACGTCCTGACTTTC
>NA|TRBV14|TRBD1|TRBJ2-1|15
CASSPWTGTANEQFF
TGTGCCAGCAGCCCCTGGACAGGGACGGCCAATGAGCAGTTCTTC
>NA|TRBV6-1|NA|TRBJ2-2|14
CASAGQRDTGELFF
TGTGCCAGCGCGGGACAGAGGGACACCGGGGAGCTGTTTTTT
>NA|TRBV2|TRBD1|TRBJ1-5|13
CASRGTAYQPQHF
TGTGCCAGCAGGGGGACAGCTTATCAGCCCCAGCATTTT
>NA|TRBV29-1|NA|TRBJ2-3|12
CSVGDLGNTQYF
TGCAGCGTCGGGGACTTGGGAAATACGCAGTATTTT
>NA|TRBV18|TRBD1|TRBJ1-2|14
CASSPRGQGGIGTF
TGTGCCAGCTCACCCCGTGGACAGGGAGGAATTGGGACCTTC
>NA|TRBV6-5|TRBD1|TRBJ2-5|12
CASEGAGETQYF
TGTGCCAGCGAGGGGGCGGGAGAGACCCAGTACTTC
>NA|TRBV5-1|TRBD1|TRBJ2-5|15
CASSLADRGSETQYF
TGCGCCAGCAGCTTAGCCGACAGGGGTTCGGAGACCCAGTACTTC
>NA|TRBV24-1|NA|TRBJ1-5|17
CATSDQRTAYSNQPQHF
TGTGCCACCAGTGACCAGCGGACAGCGTATAGCAATCAGCCCCAGCATTTT
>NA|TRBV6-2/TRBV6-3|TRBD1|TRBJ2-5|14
CASSNTGGTKTQYF
TGTGCCAGCAGCAACACAGGGGGTACGAAGACCCAGTACTTC
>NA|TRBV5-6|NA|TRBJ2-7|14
CASSLRQATYEQYF
TGTGCCAGCAGCTTGAGGCAGGCCACCTACGAGCAGTACTTC
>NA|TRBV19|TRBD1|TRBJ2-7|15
CASSILQGEGYEQYF
TGTGCCAGTAGTATTCTACAGGGGGAAGGCTACGAGCAGTACTTC
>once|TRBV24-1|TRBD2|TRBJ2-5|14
CATSGDGTRETQYF
TGTGCCACCAGTGGCGACGGGACTAGGGAGACCCAGTACTTC
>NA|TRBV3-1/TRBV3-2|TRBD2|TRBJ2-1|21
CASSQDAMGLAGAHFYNEQFF
TGTGCCAGCAGCCAAGATGCGATGGGACTAGCGGGAGCCCATTTTTACAATGAGCAGTTCTTC
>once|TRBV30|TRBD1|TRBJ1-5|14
CAWSADRGNQPQHF
TGTGCCTGGAGTGCAGACAGGGGAAATCAGCCCCAGCATTTT
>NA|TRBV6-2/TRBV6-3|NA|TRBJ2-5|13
CASSLLAWETQYF
TGTGCCAGCAGCCTACTAGCCTGGGAGACCCAGTACTTC
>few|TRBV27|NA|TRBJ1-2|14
CASRTGQNNYGYTF
TGTGCCAGCAGGACCGGACAGAATAACTATGGCTACACCTTC
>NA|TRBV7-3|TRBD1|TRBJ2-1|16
CASSTPTGGGYNEQFF
TGTGCCAGCAGCACCCCGACAGGGGGGGGATACAATGAGCAGTTCTTC
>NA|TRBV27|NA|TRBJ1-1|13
CASSLTPGQGGFF
TGTGCCAGCAGTTTAACGCCGGGACAAGGCGGTTTCTTT
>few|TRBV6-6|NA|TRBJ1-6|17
CASSPDLPGQINSPLHF
TGTGCCAGCAGTCCCGATTTACCTGGACAGATAAATTCACCCCTCCACTTT
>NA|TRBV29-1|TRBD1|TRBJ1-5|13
CSAAVDRGQPQHF
TGCAGCGCCGCTGTTGACAGGGGTCAGCCCCAGCATTTT
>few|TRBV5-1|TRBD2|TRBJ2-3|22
CASSGIQVDGLAGATSTDTQYF
TGCGCCAGCAGCGGGATACAGGTCGACGGACTAGCGGGTGCCACTAGCACAGATACGCAGTATTTT